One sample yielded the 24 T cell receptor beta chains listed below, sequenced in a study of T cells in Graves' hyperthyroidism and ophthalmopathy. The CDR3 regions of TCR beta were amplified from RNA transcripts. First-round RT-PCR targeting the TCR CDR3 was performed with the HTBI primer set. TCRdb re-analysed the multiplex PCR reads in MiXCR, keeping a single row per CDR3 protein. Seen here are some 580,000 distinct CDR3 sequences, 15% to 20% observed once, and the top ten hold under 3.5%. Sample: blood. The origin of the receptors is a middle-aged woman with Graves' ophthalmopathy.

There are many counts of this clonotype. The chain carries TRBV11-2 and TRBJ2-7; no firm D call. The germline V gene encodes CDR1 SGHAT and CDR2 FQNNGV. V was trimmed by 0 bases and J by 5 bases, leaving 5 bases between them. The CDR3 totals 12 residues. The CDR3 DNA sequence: TGTGCCAGCAGCTTAGATATCCACGAGCAGTACTTC. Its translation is CASSLDIHEQYF.

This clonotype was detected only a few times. The CDR3 coding sequence is TGTGCCACCAGTGATTGGCTAGATGAGCAGTTCTTC. Amino acids: CATSDWLDEQFF. The J gene is TRBJ2-1, the V gene TRBV24-1; no firm D call. V was cut by 2 bases and J by 8 bases, with 6 bases left in between. CDR1 and CDR2 (germline): KGHDR, SFDVKD. This CDR3 has 12 residues.

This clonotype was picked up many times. The CDR3 coding sequence is TGTGCCAGCAACCCCGGGGGTCGGGGACCGTATAGCAATCAGCCCCAGCATTTT. Its translation: CASNPGGRGPYSNQPQHF. V is TRBV28 and J is TRBJ1-5; D may be TRBD1 (5 bases). Trimming removed 7 bases at V and 0 bases at J, with 22 bases between. Germline V gives CDR1 MDHEN, CDR2 SYDVKM. The CDR3 spans 18 residues.

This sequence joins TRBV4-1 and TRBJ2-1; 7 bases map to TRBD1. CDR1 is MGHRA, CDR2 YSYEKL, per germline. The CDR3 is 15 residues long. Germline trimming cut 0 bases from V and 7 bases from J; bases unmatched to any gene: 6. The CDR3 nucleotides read TGCGCCAGCAGCCAAGACCCGGGACAGTGGAATGAGCAGTTCTTC. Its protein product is CASSQDPGQWNEQFF.

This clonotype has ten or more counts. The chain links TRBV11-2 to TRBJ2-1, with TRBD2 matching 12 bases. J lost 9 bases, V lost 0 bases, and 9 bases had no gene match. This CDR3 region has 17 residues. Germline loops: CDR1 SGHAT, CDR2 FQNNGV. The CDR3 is CASSLDRWLAGGSEQFF. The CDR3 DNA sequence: TGTGCCAGCAGCTTAGATCGATGGCTAGCGGGAGGGAGTGAGCAGTTCTTC.

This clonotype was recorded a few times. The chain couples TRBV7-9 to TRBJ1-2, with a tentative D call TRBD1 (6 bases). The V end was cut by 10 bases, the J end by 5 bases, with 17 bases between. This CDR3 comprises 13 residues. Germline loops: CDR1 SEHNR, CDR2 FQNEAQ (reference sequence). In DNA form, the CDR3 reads TGTGCCACCCCCAAGGGGGGTGCGTATGGCTACACCTTC. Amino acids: CATPKGGAYGYTF.

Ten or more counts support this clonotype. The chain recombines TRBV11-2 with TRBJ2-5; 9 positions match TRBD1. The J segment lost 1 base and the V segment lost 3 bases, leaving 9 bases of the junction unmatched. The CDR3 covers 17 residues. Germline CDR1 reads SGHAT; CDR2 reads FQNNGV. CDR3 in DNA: TGTGCCAGCAGCTTTCCCGGGACAGGGCTAAGCCAAGAGACCCAGTACTTC. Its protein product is CASSFPGTGLSQETQYF.

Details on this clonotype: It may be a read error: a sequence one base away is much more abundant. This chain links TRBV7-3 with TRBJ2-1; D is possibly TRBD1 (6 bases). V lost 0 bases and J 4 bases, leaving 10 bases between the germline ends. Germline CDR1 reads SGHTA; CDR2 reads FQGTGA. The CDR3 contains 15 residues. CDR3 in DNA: TGTGCCAGCAGCTTAACAGGGGGTTGTTACAATGAGCAGTTCTTC. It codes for CASSLTGGCYNEQFF. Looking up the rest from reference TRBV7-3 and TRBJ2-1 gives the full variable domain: GAGVSQTPSNKVTEKGKYVELRCDPISGHTALYWYRQSLGQGPEFLIYFQGTGAADDSGLPNDRFFAVRPEGSVSTLKIQRTERGDSAVYLCASSLTGGCYNEQFFGPGTRLTVL.

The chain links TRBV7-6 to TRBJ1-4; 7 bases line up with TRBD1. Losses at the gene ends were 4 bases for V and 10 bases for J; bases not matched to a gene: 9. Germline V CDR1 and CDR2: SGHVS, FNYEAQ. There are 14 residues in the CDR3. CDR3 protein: CASSSRTGTGKLFF. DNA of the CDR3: TGTGCCAGCAGCTCCCGGACAGGTACCGGAAAACTGTTTTTT.

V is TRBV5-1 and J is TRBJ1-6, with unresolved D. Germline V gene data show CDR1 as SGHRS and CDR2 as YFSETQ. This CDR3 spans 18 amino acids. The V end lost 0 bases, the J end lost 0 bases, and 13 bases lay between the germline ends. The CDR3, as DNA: TGCGCCAGCAGCTTGGGCCGCCTAAAGGGCTCCTATAATTCACCCCTCCACTTT. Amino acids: CASSLGRLKGSYNSPLHF.

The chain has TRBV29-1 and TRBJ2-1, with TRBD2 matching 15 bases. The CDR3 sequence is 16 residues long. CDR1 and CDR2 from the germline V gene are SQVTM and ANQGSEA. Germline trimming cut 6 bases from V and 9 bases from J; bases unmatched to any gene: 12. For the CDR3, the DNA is TGCAGCGTCACTACCGGACTAGCGGGAGGGCCTGGTGAGCAGTTCTTC. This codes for CSVTTGLAGGPGEQFF.

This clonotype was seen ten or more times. In nucleotides, the CDR3 is TGTGCCAGCAGTTTCGGGGGGGGGCAAGGAAAACTGTTTTTT. Translation: CASSFGGGQGKLFF. The gene calls are TRBV28 and TRBJ1-4; D is perhaps TRBD1 (6 bases). Looked up from germline, CDR1 is MDHEN and CDR2 is SYDVKM. Trimming stripped 3 bases from V and 10 bases from J, with 15 bases between. CDR3 size: 14 residues. Full variable domain (outside the CDR3, taken from reference TRBV28 and TRBJ1-4): DVKVTQSSRYLVKRTGEKVFLECVQDMDHENMFWYRQDPGLGLRLIYFSYDVKMKEKGDIPEGYSVSREKKERFSLILESASTNQTSMYLCASSFGGGQGKLFFGSGTQLSVL.

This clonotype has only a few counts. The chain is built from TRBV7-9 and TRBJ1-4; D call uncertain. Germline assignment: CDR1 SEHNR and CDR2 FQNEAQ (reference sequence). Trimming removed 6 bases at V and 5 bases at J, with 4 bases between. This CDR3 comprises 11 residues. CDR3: CASRENEKLFF. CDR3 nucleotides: TGTGCCAGCAGGGAAAATGAAAAACTGTTTTTT.

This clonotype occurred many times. CDR3 sequence reads: CAWSVGRMNTEAFF. The CDR3 coding sequence is TGTGCCTGGAGTGTGGGACGGATGAACACTGAAGCTTTCTTT. The chain couples TRBV30 to TRBJ1-1; TRBD1 is a possible D gene (5 bases). The V and J ends lost 0 bases and 0 bases respectively, with 8 bases between them. This CDR3 contains 14 residues. CDR1 and CDR2 (germline): GTSNPN, SVGIG (reference sequence).

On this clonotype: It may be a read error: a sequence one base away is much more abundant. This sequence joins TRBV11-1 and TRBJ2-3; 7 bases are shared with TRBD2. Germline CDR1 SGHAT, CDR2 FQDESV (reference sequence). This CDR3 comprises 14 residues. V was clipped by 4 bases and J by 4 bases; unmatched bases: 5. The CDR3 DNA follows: TGTGCCAGCAGCTCGGGAGGACCGGCAGATACGCAGTATTTT. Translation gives CASSSGGPADTQYF.

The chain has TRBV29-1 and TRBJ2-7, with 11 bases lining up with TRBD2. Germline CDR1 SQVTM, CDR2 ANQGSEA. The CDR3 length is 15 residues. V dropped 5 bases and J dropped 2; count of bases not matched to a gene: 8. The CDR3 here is CSVPGTSGLTYEQYF. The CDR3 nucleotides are TGCAGCGTTCCCGGGACTAGCGGTCTTACCTACGAGCAGTACTTC.

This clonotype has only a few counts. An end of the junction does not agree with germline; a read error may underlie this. This CDR3 is CASSLGHRDLEAFF. The CDR3 DNA is TGCGCCAGCAGCTTGGGGCACAGGGACTTGGAAGCTTTCTTT. J is TRBJ1-1 and V is TRBV5-8; possible D gene TRBD1, 6 bases. CDR1 is SGHTS and CDR2 is YDEGEE in the germline V gene. CDR3 length: 14 amino acids.

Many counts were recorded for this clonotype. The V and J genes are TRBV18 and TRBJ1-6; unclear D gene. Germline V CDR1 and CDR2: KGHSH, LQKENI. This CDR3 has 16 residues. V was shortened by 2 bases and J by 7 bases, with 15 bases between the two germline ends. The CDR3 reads CASSPGGVARNSPLHF. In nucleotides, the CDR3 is TGTGCCAGCTCACCAGGCGGGGTGGCTCGAAATTCACCCCTCCACTTT.

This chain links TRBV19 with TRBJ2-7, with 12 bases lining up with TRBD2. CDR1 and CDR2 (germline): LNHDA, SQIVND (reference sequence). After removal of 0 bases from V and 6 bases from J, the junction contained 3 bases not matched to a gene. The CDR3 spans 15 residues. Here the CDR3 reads CASSIETSGRGEQYF. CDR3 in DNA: TGTGCCAGTAGTATAGAGACTAGCGGGAGAGGCGAGCAGTACTTC.

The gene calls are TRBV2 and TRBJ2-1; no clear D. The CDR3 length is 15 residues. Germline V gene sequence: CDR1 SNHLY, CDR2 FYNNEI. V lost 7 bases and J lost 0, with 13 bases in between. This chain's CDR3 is CASIRSQSSYNEQFF. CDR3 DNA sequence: TGTGCCAGCATAAGGTCTCAGAGCTCCTACAATGAGCAGTTCTTC.

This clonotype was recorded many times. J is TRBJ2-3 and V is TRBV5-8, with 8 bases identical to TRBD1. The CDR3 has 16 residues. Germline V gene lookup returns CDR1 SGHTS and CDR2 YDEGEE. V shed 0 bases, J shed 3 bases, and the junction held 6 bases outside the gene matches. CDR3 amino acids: CASSLATGGRTDTQYF. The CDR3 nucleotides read TGTGCCAGCAGCTTGGCTACAGGGGGGAGGACAGATACGCAGTATTTT.

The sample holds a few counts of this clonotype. Written as DNA, the CDR3 is TGTGCCAGTAATAAAAACGGCCCCCAGCATTTT. This encodes CASNKNGPQHF. V gene TRBV19 combines with J gene TRBJ1-5; unclear D gene. Trimming took 7 bases from V and 10 from J, leaving 11 bases between them. The CDR3 is 11 amino acids. Germline V gene sequence: CDR1 LNHDA, CDR2 SQIVND (reference sequence).

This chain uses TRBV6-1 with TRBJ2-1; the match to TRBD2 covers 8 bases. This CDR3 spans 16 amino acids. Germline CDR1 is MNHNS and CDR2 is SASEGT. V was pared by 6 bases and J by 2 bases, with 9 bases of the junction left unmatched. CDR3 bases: TGTGCCAGCAGCCCCAAGGGCGGGGGGACCTACAATGAGCAGTTCTTC. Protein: CASSPKGGGTYNEQFF.

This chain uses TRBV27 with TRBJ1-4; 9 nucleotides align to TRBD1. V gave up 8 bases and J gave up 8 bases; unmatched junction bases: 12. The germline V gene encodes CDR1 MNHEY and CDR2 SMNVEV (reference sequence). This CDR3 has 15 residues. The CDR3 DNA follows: TGTGCCAGCCGTAAGACGGGACAGGGTTACGAAAAACTGTTTTTT. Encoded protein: CASRKTGQGYEKLFF.